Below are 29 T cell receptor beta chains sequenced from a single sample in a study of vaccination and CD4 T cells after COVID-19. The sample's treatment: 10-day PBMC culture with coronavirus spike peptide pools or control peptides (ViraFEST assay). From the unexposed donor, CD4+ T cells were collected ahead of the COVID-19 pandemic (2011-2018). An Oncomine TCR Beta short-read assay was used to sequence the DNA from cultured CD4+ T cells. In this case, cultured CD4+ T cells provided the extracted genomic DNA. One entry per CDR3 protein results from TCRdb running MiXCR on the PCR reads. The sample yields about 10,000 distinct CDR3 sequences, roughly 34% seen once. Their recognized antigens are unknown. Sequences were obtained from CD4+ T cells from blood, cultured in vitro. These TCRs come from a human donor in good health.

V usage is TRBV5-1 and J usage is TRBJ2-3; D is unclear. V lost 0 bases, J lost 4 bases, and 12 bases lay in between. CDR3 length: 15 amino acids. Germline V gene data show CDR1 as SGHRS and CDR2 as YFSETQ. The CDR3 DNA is TGCGCCAGCAGCTTGGTGGGGTTTTTGGCAGATACGCAGTATTTT. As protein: CASSLVGFLADTQYF.

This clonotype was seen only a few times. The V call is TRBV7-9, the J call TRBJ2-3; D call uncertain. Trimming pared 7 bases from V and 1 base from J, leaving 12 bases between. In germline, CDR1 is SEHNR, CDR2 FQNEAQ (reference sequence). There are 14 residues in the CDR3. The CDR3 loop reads CASTLVGGTDTQYF. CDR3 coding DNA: TGTGCCAGCACCCTGGTGGGCGGCACAGATACGCAGTATTTT.

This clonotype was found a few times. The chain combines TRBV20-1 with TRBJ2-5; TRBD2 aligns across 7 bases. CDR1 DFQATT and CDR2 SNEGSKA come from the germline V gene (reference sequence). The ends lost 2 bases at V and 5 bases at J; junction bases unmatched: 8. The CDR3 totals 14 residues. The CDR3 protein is CSARPGGWSETQYF. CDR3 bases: TGCAGTGCTAGACCGGGGGGATGGTCGGAGACCCAGTACTTC.

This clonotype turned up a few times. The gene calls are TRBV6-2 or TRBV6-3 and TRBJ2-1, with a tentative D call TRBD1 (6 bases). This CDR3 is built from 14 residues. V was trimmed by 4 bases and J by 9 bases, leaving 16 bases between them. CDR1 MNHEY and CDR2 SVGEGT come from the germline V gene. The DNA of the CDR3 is TGTGCCAGCAGTTGGGGGCCGGAGTTCAGTGAGCAGTTCTTC. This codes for CASSWGPEFSEQFF.

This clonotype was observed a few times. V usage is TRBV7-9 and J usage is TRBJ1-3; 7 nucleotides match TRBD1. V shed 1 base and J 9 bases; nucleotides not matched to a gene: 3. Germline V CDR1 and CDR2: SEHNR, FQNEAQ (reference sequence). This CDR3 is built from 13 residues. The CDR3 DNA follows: TGTGCCAGCAGCTTAGAACAGGGGAGCACCATATATTTT. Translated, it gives CASSLEQGSTIYF.

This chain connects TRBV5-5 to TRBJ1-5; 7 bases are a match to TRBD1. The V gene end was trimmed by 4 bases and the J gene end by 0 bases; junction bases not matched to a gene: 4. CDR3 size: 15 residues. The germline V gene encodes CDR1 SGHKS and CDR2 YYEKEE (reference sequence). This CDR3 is CASSGTGDSNQPQHF. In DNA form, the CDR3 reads TGTGCCAGCAGCGGTACAGGGGATAGCAATCAGCCCCAGCATTTT.

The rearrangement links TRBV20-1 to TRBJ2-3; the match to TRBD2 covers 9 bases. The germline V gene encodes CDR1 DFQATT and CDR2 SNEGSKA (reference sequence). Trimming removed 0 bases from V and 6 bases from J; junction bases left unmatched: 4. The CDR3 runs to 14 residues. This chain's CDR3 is CSAREASGTDTQYF. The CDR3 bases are TGCAGTGCTAGAGAGGCTAGCGGGACCGATACGCAGTATTTT.

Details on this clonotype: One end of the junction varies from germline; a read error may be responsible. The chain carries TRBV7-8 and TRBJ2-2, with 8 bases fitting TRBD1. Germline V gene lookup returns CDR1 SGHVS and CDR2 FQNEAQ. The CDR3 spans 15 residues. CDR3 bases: TGTGCCAGCAGCCCCCGGGACAGGAACACCGAGGAGCTGTTTTTT. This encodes CASSPRDRNTEELFF.

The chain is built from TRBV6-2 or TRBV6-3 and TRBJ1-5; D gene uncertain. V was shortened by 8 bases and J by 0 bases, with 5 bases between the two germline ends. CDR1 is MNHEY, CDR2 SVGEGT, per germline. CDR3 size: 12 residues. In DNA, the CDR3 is TGTGCCAGCGCGGATAGCAATCAGCCCCAGCATTTT. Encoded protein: CASADSNQPQHF.

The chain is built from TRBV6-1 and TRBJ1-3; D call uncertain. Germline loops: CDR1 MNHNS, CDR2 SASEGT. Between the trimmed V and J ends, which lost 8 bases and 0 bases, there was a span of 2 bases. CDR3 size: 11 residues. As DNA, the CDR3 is TGTGCCAGCGGCTCTGGAAACACCATATATTTT. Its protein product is CASGSGNTIYF.

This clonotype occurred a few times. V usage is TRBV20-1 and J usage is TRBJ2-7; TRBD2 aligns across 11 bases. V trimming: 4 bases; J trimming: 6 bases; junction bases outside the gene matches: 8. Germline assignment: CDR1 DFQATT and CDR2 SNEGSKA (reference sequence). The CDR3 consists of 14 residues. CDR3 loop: CSAIAGGPGGEQYF. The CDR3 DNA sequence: TGCAGTGCTATAGCGGGAGGGCCGGGGGGCGAGCAGTACTTC.

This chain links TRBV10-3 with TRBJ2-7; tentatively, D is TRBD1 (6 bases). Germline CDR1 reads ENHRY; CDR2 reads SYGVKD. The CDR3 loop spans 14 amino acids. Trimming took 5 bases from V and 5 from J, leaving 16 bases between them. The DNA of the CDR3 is TGTGCCATCAGTAAATATGCAGGGGATGACGAGCAGTACTTC. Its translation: CAISKYAGDDEQYF.

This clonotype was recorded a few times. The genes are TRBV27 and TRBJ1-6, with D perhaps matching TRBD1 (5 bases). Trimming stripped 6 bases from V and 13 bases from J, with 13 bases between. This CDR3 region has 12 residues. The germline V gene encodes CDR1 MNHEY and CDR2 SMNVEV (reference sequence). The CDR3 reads CASSLRGTPLHF. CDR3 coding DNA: TGTGCCAGCAGCTTAAGGGGTACCCCCCTCCACTTT.

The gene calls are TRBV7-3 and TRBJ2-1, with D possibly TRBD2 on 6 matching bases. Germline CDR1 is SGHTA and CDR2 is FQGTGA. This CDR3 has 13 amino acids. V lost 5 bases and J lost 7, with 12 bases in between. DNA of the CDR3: TGTGCCAGCAGCCCGACGGGGGAGAATGAGCAGTTCTTC. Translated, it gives CASSPTGENEQFF.

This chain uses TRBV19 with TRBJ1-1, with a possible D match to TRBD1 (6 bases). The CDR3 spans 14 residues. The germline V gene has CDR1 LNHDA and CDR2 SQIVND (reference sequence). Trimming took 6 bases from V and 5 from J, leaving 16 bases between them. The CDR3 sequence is CASSRGRGRTEAFF. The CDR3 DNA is TGTGCCAGTAGCCGGGGTAGGGGGAGGACTGAAGCTTTCTTT.

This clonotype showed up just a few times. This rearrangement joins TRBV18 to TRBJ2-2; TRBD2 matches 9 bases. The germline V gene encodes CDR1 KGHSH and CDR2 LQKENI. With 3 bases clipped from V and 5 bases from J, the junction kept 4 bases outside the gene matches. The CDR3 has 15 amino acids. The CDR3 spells CASSPEREVTGELFF. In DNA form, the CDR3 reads TGTGCCAGCTCACCTGAGCGGGAGGTAACCGGGGAGCTGTTTTTT.

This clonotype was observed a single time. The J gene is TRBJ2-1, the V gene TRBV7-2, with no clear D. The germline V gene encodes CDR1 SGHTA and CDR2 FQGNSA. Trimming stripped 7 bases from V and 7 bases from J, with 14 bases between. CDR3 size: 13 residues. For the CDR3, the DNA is TGTGCCAGCAACACCGGGTCCCTAAATGAGCAGTTCTTC. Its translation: CASNTGSLNEQFF. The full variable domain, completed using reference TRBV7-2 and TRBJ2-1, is GAGVSQSPSNKVTEKGKDVELRCDPISGHTALYWYRQSLGQGLEFLIYFQGNSAPDKSGLPSDRFSAERTGGSVSTLTIQRTQQEDSAVYLCASNTGSLNEQFFGPGTRLTVL.

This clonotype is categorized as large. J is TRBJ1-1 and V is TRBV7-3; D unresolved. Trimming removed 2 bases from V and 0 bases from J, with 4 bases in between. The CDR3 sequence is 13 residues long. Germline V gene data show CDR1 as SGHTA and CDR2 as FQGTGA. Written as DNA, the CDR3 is TGTGCCAGCAGCTTAGACGTGAACACTGAAGCTTTCTTT. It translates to CASSLDVNTEAFF.

Here the CDR3 DNA reads TGTGCCAGCAGGTTAAGGGACAGCAGTCATAACACCTTC. Its translation is CASRLRDSSHNTF. V usage is TRBV4-2 and J usage is TRBJ1-2; TRBD1 aligns across 7 bases. This CDR3 has 13 amino acids. Per the germline V gene, CDR1 is LGHNA and CDR2 is YNFKEQ. Losses at the gene ends were 6 bases for V and 12 bases for J; bases not matched to a gene: 13.

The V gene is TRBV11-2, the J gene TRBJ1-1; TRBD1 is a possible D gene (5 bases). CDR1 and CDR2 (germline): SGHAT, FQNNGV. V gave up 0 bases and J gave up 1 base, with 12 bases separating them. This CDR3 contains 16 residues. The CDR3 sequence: CASSLDRGRRNTEAFF. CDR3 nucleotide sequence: TGTGCCAGCAGCTTAGATCGGGGACGGAGGAACACTGAAGCTTTCTTT.

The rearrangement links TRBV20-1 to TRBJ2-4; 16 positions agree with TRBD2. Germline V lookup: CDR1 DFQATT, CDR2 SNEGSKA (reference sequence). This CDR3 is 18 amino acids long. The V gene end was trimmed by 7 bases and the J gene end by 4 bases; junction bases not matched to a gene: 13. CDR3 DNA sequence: TGCAGTGTTTCCCTGGCGGGACTAGCGGGAGGGGGGAAAAACATTCAGTACTTC. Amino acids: CSVSLAGLAGGGKNIQYF.

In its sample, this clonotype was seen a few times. CDR3 sequence: CASSLLGQMNTEAFF. The CDR3 bases are TGTGCCAGCAGCCTACTGGGACAGATGAACACTGAAGCTTTCTTT. The chain uses TRBV5-4 and TRBJ1-1, with TRBD1 matching 7 bases. The CDR3 is 15 amino acids. After removal of 4 bases from V and 0 bases from J, the junction contained 6 bases not matched to a gene. The germline V gene encodes CDR1 SGHNT and CDR2 YYREEE (reference sequence).

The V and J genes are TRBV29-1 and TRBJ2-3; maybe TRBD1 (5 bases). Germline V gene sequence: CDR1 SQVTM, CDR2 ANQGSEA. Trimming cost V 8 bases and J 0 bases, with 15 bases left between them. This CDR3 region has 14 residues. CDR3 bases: TGCAGCTGGGGCCTGGGAACTAGCACAGATACGCAGTATTTT. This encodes CSWGLGTSTDTQYF.

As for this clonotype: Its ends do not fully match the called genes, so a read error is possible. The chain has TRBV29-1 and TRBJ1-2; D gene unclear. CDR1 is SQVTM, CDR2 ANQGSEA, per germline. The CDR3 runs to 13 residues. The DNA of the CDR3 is TGCAGCGCTTTAAGACCGCCGGGGTATGGCCACACCTTC. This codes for CSALRPPGYGHTF.

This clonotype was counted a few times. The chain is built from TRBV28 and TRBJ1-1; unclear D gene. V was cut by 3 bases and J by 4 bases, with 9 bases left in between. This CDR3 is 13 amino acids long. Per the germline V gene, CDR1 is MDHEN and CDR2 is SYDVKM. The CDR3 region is CASSFDEVTEAFF. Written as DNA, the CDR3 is TGTGCCAGCAGTTTTGACGAAGTCACTGAAGCTTTCTTT.

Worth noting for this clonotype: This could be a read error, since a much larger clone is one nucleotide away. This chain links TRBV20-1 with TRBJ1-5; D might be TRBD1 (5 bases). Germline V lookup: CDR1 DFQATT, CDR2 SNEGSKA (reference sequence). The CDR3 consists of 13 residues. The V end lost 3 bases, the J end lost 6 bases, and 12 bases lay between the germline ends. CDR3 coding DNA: TGCAGTGCTAGTAGCAGGGTAGGTCAGCCCCAGCATTTT. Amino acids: CSASSRVGQPQHF.

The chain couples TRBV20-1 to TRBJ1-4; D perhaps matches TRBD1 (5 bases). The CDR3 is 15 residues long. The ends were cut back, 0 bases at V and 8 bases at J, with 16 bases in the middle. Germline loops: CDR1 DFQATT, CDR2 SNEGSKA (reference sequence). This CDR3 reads CSARDRGGAGEKLFF. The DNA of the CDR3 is TGCAGTGCTAGAGATAGGGGAGGGGCCGGGGAAAAACTGTTTTTT.

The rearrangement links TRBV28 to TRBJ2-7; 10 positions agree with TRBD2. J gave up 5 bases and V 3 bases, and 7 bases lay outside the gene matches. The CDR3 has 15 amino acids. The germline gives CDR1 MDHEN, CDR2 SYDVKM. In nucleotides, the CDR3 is TGTGCCAGCAGTTTCTGGGCTAGCGGGAGTGACGAGCAGTACTTC. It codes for CASSFWASGSDEQYF.

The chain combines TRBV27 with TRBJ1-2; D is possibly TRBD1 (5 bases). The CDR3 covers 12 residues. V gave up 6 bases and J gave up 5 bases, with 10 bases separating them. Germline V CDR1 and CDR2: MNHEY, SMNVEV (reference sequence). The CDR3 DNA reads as TGTGCCAGCAGCCCGGAGGGGTATGGCTACACCTTC. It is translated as CASSPEGYGYTF.